The T cell receptor (beta chain) described here comes from a study of CD8+ T cells in alopecia areata. Treatment meaning: oral pan-JAK inhibitor, 5-10 mg twice daily. Extraction and reverse transcription of RNA yielded cDNA as the sequencing template. Data came from immunoSEQ multiplex PCR; TCRdb stores just in-frame clones and leaves some out. The repertoire includes roughly 99,000 clones, 84% of them detected once, and 24% sits in the top ten. CDR1 and CDR2 from the germline V gene are SQVTM and ANQGSEA. With V trimmed by 8 bases and J by 2 bases, 8 bases remained unmatched. This CDR3 spans 14 amino acids.

The sequence came from a human donor with alopecia areata. This specimen consisted of CD8+ T cells sorted from blood, obtained at week 24, from a patient treated with tofacitinib. The rearrangement links TRBV29-1 to TRBJ2-3; 9 nucleotides match TRBD1. The CDR3 DNA sequence: TGCAGCACCAGGACAGGGGAGTTCACAGATACGCAGTATTTT. Translated: CSTRTGEFTDTQYF.